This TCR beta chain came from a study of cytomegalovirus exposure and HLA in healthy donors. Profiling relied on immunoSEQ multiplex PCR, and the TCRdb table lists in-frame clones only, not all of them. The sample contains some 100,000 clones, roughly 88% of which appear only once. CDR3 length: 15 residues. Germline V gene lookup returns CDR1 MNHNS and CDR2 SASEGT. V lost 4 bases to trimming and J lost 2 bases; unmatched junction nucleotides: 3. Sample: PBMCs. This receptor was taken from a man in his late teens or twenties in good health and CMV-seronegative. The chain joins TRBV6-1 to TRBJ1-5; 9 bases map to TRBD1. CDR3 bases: TGTGCCAGCAGTGTGGGACAGGGTGGCAATCAGCCCCAGCATTTT. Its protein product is CASSVGQGGNQPQHF.